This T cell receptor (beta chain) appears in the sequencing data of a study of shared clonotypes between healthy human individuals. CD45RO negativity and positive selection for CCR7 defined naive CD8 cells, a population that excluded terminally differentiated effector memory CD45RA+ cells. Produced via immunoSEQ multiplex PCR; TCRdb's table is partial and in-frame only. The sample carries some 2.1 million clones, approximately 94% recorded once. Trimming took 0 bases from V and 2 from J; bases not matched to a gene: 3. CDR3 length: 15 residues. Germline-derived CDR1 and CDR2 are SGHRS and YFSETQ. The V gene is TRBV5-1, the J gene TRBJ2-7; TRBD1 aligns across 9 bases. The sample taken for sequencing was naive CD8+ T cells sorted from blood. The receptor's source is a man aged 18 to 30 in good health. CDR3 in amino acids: CASSLARDRAYEQYF. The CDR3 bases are TGCGCCAGCAGCTTGGCTCGGGACAGGGCCTACGAGCAGTACTTC. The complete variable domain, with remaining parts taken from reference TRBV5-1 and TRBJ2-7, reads KAGVTQTPRYLIKTRGQQVTLSCSPISGHRSVSWYQQTPGQGLQFLFEYFSETQRNKGNFPGRFSGRQFSNSRSEMNVSTLELGDSALYLCASSLARDRAYEQYFGPGTRLTVT.